The 13 T cell receptor beta chains listed next were all sequenced from one sample in a study of a mutant IDH1 vaccine in newly diagnosed glioma. Their antigen targets remain unknown. The time point is: week 35, safety follow-up. A 20-mer mutant IDH1 peptide at 300 ug was injected subcutaneously with topical imiquimod. Using immunoSEQ multiplex PCR, the repertoire was profiled, and TCRdb retains in-frame clones only, with some absent. Here the sample spans fewer than 70,000 clones, around 87% being singletons. The sample was PBMCs, taken from a glioma patient whose treatment included an IDH1 peptide vaccine. The origin of the receptors is a man aged 25-45 years with glioma.

The chain has TRBV14 and TRBJ1-6; D may be TRBD1 (5 bases). Trimming cost V 0 bases and J 9 bases, with 9 bases left between them. The CDR3 has 14 amino acids. The germline V gene encodes CDR1 SGHDN and CDR2 FVKESK. The CDR3 region has the DNA TGTGCCAGCAGCCAAGAGGGGACGGGTTCACCCCTCCACTTT. It encodes CASSQEGTGSPLHF.

The chain has TRBV11-2 and TRBJ1-3, with D tentatively TRBD1 (5 bases). The CDR3 is 16 amino acids. Deletions cut 5 bases from V and 6 bases from J, with 20 bases between. Germline loops: CDR1 SGHAT, CDR2 FQNNGV. CDR3 sequence: CASSLSREGRENTIYF. The CDR3 region has the DNA TGTGCCAGCAGCCTCTCGAGGGAGGGGCGTGAAAACACCATATATTTT.

The CDR3 region has the DNA TGTGCCAGCAGTATCCCGGGACAGAAAGCTTTCTTT. Amino acids: CASSIPGQKAFF. The chain employs TRBV28 and TRBJ1-1; 7 bases fit TRBD1. CDR3 length: 12 amino acids. V lost 5 bases and J lost 9; bases outside the gene matches: 6. CDR1 MDHEN and CDR2 SYDVKM come from the germline V gene. The full variable domain, in which reference TRBV28 and TRBJ1-1 provide the parts outside the CDR3, is DVKVTQSSRYLVKRTGEKVFLECVQDMDHENMFWYRQDPGLGLRLIYFSYDVKMKEKGDIPEGYSVSREKKERFSLILESASTNQTSMYLCASSIPGQKAFFGQGTRLTVV.

This chain joins TRBV5-5 and TRBJ2-5; D is unclear. The V and J ends lost 2 bases and 5 bases respectively, with 10 bases between them. From germline, CDR1 is SGHKS and CDR2 YYEKEE (reference sequence). The CDR3 is made up of 13 amino acids. DNA of the CDR3: TGTGCCAGCAGCTTTTCGGGCGGTGAGACCCAGTACTTC. This translates into CASSFSGGETQYF.

This clone was found once. This rearrangement joins TRBV4-2 to TRBJ1-4; D is unresolved. CDR1 and CDR2 (germline): LGHNA, YNFKEQ. The germline V and J ends were trimmed by 3 bases and 0 bases, with 11 bases remaining between them. This CDR3 is built from 16 residues. The CDR3 loop reads CASSQVPAATNEKLFF. CDR3 coding DNA: TGTGCCAGCAGCCAGGTGCCCGCAGCAACTAATGAAAAACTGTTTTTT.

The genes are TRBV7-3 and TRBJ1-1, with D hard to call. Deletions cut 5 bases from V and 3 bases from J, with 10 bases between. The CDR3 runs 13 residues. The germline V gene encodes CDR1 SGHTA and CDR2 FQGTGA. CDR3 bases: TGTGCCAGCAGCCTACTTACATACACTGAAGCTTTCTTT. Translated: CASSLLTYTEAFF.

This clone was seen just once. The chain employs TRBV2 and TRBJ2-3; the D gene is possibly TRBD1 (5 bases). Germline CDR1 is SNHLY and CDR2 is FYNNEI. This CDR3 contains 14 residues. The ends were cut back, 11 bases at V and 5 bases at J, with 20 bases in the middle. CDR3 region: CAAHLQVPRDTQYF. CDR3 nucleotides: TGTGCCGCTCACTTACAGGTCCCGCGAGATACGCAGTATTTT.

The chain links TRBV2 to TRBJ2-1, with 13 bases lining up with TRBD2. The length of the CDR3 is 15 residues. CDR1 and CDR2 (germline): SNHLY, FYNNEI. With 7 bases clipped from V and 5 bases from J, the junction kept 5 bases outside the gene matches. DNA for the CDR3: TGTGCCAGCAAACTAGCGGGGGGGCCCCACAATGAGCAGTTCTTC. Translation: CASKLAGGPHNEQFF.

The chain combines TRBV6-5 with TRBJ1-2; D remains unclear. The CDR3 runs to 15 residues. V shed 6 bases and J shed 4 bases, with 18 bases lying between them. Germline values: CDR1 MNHEY, CDR2 SVGAGI. CDR3 sequence (DNA): TGTGCCAGCAGACCCGGGGTTCGCGGTTCCTATGGCTACACCTTC. Amino acids: CASRPGVRGSYGYTF.

This clone showed up just a few times. Written as DNA, the CDR3 is TGTGCCAGCAGCTTACGACAGGGCGAAAAACTGTTTTTT. This gives the protein CASSLRQGEKLFF. V usage is TRBV5-4 and J usage is TRBJ1-4, with 7 bases aligning to TRBD1. The J segment lost 8 bases and the V segment lost 2 bases, leaving 3 bases of the junction unmatched. The CDR3 runs 13 residues. Germline CDR1 reads SGHNT; CDR2 reads YYREEE (reference sequence).

This clone was counted between two and nine times. Other DNA variants within this sample encode the same CDR3. J is TRBJ2-1 and V is TRBV12-5, with D perhaps TRBD2 (5 bases). Deletions cut 1 base from V and 9 bases from J, with 13 bases between. This CDR3 has 14 residues. Germline lookup yields CDR1 LGHNT and CDR2 FRNRAP. The CDR3 DNA reads TGTGCTAGTGGTTTGGACCCCGAGGGCCGTGAGCAGTTCTTC. This codes for CASGLDPEGREQFF.

The V and J genes are TRBV29-1 and TRBJ1-2; D may be TRBD1 (6 bases). Trimming left V 4 bases short and J 3 bases short, with 15 bases between. The CDR3 spans 14 residues. Germline-derived CDR1 and CDR2 are SQVTM and ANQGSEA. CDR3 in amino acids: CSVGLGGDHYGYTF. The CDR3 nucleotides are TGCAGCGTTGGCCTAGGGGGGGACCACTATGGCTACACCTTC.

This chain joins TRBV30 and TRBJ2-1, with D unclear. The CDR3 is made up of 11 amino acids. Trimming stripped 2 bases from V and 12 bases from J, with 11 bases between. Per germline, CDR1 GTSNPN and CDR2 SVGIG (reference sequence). Here the CDR3 DNA reads TGTGCCTGGAGTCTGGTAAAGGGGCAGTTCTTC. This sequence encodes CAWSLVKGQFF.